These T cell receptor beta chains were read from a single sample in a study of cytomegalovirus exposure and HLA in healthy donors. Produced via immunoSEQ multiplex PCR; TCRdb's table is partial and in-frame only. The table shows more than 20,000 clones, with around 70% occurring only once. Sequenced input: PBMCs. Every receptor here comes from a woman aged 45-65 years in good health and CMV-seronegative. Both conserved end residues are part of each CDR3. D genes are given only for firm matches. Expanded clones are given a class, and other clones once, few, many or no size at all.

clone size,D gene,J gene,V gene,CDR3 protein,CDR3 DNA
few,-,TRBJ1-1,TRBV5-1,CASSFGTSNTEAFF,TGCGCCAGCAGCTTCGGGACATCGAACACTGAAGCTTTCTTT
-,TRBD1,TRBJ1-5,TRBV27,CASREQGAYQPQHF,TGTGCCAGCAGGGAACAGGGGGCGTATCAGCCCCAGCATTTT
-,-,TRBJ2-2,TRBV5-1,CASSFLGSTGELFF,TGCGCCAGCAGCTTCCTCGGGAGCACCGGGGAGCTGTTTTTT
-,-,TRBJ2-7,TRBV7-2,CASSSLAGTREREQYF,TGTGCCAGCAGCTCTCTGGCTGGGACTCGAGAACGCGAGCAGTACTTC
-,-,TRBJ1-5,TRBV2,CASSETARKGAAPQHF,TGTGCCAGCAGTGAAACGGCACGTAAAGGGGCCGCGCCCCAGCATTTT
-,TRBD2,TRBJ2-7,TRBV6-5,CASIVTSGSYEQYF,TGTGCCAGCATAGTGACTAGCGGGAGCTACGAGCAGTACTTC
medium-sized,-,TRBJ2-7,TRBV5-6,CASSLGGEGDPEQYF,TGTGCCAGCAGCTTGGGGGGGGAGGGGGACCCCGAGCAGTACTTC
-,TRBD1,TRBJ2-2,TRBV5-1,CASSVQGITGELFF,TGCGCCAGCAGCGTACAGGGGATTACCGGGGAGCTGTTTTTT
-,TRBD2,TRBJ2-1,TRBV7-6,CASSITSGEQFF,TGTGCCAGCAGCATAACTAGCGGTGAGCAGTTCTTC
-,TRBD1,TRBJ1-1,TRBV11-1,CASSLGTGGKAFF,TGTGCCAGCAGCTTAGGGACAGGGGGCAAAGCTTTCTTT
-,-,TRBJ2-1,TRBV10-3,CASGGGEIRQFF,TGTGCCTCCGGGGGTGGGGAAATTCGGCAGTTCTTC
-,TRBD2,TRBJ2-3,TRBV7-9,CASSLSTSGSTDTQYF,TGTGCCAGCAGCTTAAGCACTAGCGGGAGCACAGATACGCAGTATTTT
-,-,TRBJ2-7,TRBV29-1,CSVEANQGGYEQYF,TGCAGCGTTGAAGCCAATCAGGGGGGCTACGAGCAGTACTTC
-,TRBD1,TRBJ1-1,TRBV12-5,CASGLRGPGNTEAFF,TGTGCTAGTGGTCTAAGGGGGCCCGGGAACACTGAAGCTTTCTTT
-,TRBD1,TRBJ1-5,TRBV6-5,CASRGQGLSQPQHF,TGTGCCAGCAGAGGACAGGGATTAAGTCAGCCCCAGCATTTT
-,TRBD1,TRBJ2-7,TRBV29-1,CSVARQGAKEQYF,TGCAGCGTTGCTCGGCAGGGGGCGAAAGAGCAGTACTTC
-,TRBD1,TRBJ1-2,TRBV5-1,CASSSTGDYGYTF,TGCGCCAGCAGCTCCACAGGGGACTATGGCTACACCTTC
-,TRBD1,TRBJ1-5,TRBV2,CASGLQGRNQPQHF,TGTGCCAGCGGACTACAGGGGAGGAATCAGCCCCAGCATTTT
-,-,TRBJ2-3,TRBV4-1,CASSQVNMGGTDTQYF,TGCGCCAGCAGCCAAGTCAATATGGGAGGCACAGATACGCAGTATTTT
-,TRBD1,TRBJ1-1,TRBV2,CASSDGTGRTEAFF,TGTGCCAGCAGCGACGGGACAGGTAGGACTGAAGCTTTCTTT
-,-,TRBJ1-1,TRBV5-1,CASSQLDSEAFF,TGCGCCAGCAGCCAGTTAGACTCTGAAGCTTTCTTT
-,TRBD1,TRBJ1-1,TRBV28,CASSPRQGYAEAFF,TGTGCCAGCAGTCCTCGACAGGGCTATGCTGAAGCTTTCTTT
-,TRBD1,TRBJ2-7,TRBV5-4,CASSPGGGQGTYEQYF,TGTGCCAGCAGCCCCGGAGGGGGACAGGGAACCTACGAGCAGTACTTC
-,TRBD2,TRBJ2-5,TRBV28,CASSAAYSGSGETQYF,TGTGCCAGCAGTGCCGCCTATAGCGGGAGCGGAGAGACCCAGTACTTC
-,TRBD2,TRBJ2-7,TRBV29-1,CSVESSLAGGSDEQYF,TGCAGCGTTGAGTCCTCACTAGCGGGAGGGTCCGACGAGCAGTACTTC
-,TRBD1,TRBJ1-1,TRBV6-5,CASSSGTGLTEAFF,TGTGCCAGCAGCTCCGGGACAGGGCTCACTGAAGCTTTCTTT
-,-,TRBJ1-1,TRBV6-1,CASSEAWSNTEAFF,TGTGCCAGCAGTGAGGCGTGGAGTAACACTGAAGCTTTCTTT
medium-sized,TRBD2,TRBJ2-3,TRBV6-1,CASSRTSGGSDTQYF,TGTGCCAGCAGCAGGACTAGCGGGGGATCAGATACGCAGTATTTT
-,TRBD1,TRBJ1-2,TRBV5-1,CASSLGGQGFNYGYTF,TGCGCCAGCAGCCTGGGAGGACAGGGCTTTAACTATGGCTACACCTTC
-,-,TRBJ1-3,TRBV5-1,CASSSQGSGNTIYF,TGCGCCAGCAGCTCTCAGGGGTCTGGAAACACCATATATTTT
-,-,TRBJ1-1,TRBV18,CASSNLRNTEAFF,TGTGCCAGCTCAAATCTGCGGAACACTGAAGCTTTCTTT
-,TRBD1,TRBJ1-1,TRBV29-1,CSVESGGNTEAFF,TGCAGCGTTGAGTCAGGGGGCAACACTGAAGCTTTCTTT
-,-,TRBJ1-2,TRBV15,CATSRDRGAALSFF,TGTGCCACCAGCAGAGATCGGGGGGCCGCACTTTCTTTCTTC
few,TRBD1,TRBJ1-3,TRBV7-9,CASSPLDRAGNTIYF,TGTGCCAGCAGCCCCCTGGACAGGGCTGGAAACACCATATATTTT
few,-,TRBJ1-1,TRBV6-4,CATNTEQGTEAFF,TGTGCCACCAACACCGAACAGGGTACTGAAGCTTTCTTT
few,-,TRBJ1-2,TRBV29-1,CSVDRDKSYGYTF,TGCAGCGTTGATAGGGACAAGAGCTATGGCTACACCTTC
-,TRBD1,TRBJ1-5,TRBV5-1,CASSAAGGGQPQHF,TGCGCCAGCAGCGCCGCAGGGGGAGGTCAGCCCCAGCATTTT
-,TRBD1,TRBJ2-5,TRBV4-2,CASSQGTGETQYF,TGTGCCAGCAGCCAAGGGACAGGGGAGACCCAGTACTTC
once,-,TRBJ1-5,TRBV7-2,CASGLAGTGQPQHF,TGTGCCAGCGGTCTGGCGGGGACGGGACAGCCCCAGCATTTT
-,TRBD1,TRBJ2-7,TRBV6-5,CASSRDRGLAEQYF,TGTGCCAGCAGTCGGGACAGGGGGCTGGCCGAGCAGTACTTC
-,-,TRBJ1-2,TRBV19,CASSPQGFYGYTF,TGTGCCAGTAGTCCACAGGGTTTCTATGGCTACACCTTC
-,-,TRBJ1-3,TRBV29-1,CSVGTQGKTNTIYF,TGCAGCGTAGGAACCCAGGGGAAAACTAACACCATATATTTT